The T cell receptor beta chain described here comes from a study of T-cell reconstitution after alpha-beta-depleted transplantation in children. The ends were cut back, 7 bases at V and 2 bases at J, with 8 bases in the middle. The CDR3 spans 12 residues. The V gene's germline CDR1 is SGHRS and CDR2 YFSETQ. Unique molecular identifiers were used in preparing the TCRbeta library. MiXCR, applied by TCRdb to the PCR reads, yields one record per CDR3 protein. The profile shows approximately 1,000,000 distinct CDR3 sequences, 25% to 30% of them singletons. The sequence derives from a boy under two years old who had a stem cell transplant for SCID, so the T cells may come from the graft donor. The chain links TRBV5-1 to TRBJ2-3; D call uncertain. The starting material was PBMCs, mostly from graft donor cells, obtained 360 days after TCRalphabeta/CD19-depleted stem cell transplant. DNA for the CDR3: TGCGCCAGCGGCGCGAACACAGATACGCAGTATTTT. Its translation is CASGANTDTQYF.